The source of this TCR beta chain is a study of blood T cell repertoires in COVID-19 (dated by TCRdb to 2019 to 2021). In the study overall: Samples covering the acute and convalescent phases of COVID-19 were provided by collaborators in the United States, Italy and Spain. The prospective study material was composed of cDNA or gDNA derived from T cells, B-cell-depleted T cells, or PBMCs. Subjects who had been exposed to COVID-19, were actively infected with it, or had recovered from it provided the deeply sampled blood TCRbeta repertoires that made up the dataset. The repertoires were released in a freely available public database intended as a resource for research on the immune response to SARS-CoV-2. Samples came from the ongoing ImmuneRACE study (first 160 participants) plus 1,254 subjects from 6 global collaborators. A de-identified subject ID, COVID-19 status, age in years and sex were almost always included in the sample metadata. Where available, HLA class I and class II types were obtained from metadata supplied by the sample provider rather than from assay-based typing. The full study reports these points: Clinical and demographic metadata were provided uncurated, with the amount varying by source and participant.

TCRbeta CDR3 regions were amplified from genomic DNA using the immunoSEQ Assay, a bias-controlled multiplex PCR. The study's processing was this. The number of nucleated cells in each sample was estimated by amplification of reference gene primers within the assay. To quantify the absolute abundance of each unique TCRbeta CDR3 rearrangement, sequence reads were collapsed and filtered. For each sample, productive Simpson clonality was calculated as the square root of Simpson's diversity index over productive rearrangements. In its TCRdb copy, this immuneACCESS table keeps in-frame sequences only and misses some clones. Where compared with another copy, unresolved V genes explain less than half of these, and the others have no known cause. The DNA gave D and trimming, while V, J and clone size come from that table. The sample data list roughly 250,000 clones, and approximately 78% of these were observed just once. The ten largest clones represent roughly 12% of the sample.

Each collaborating institution followed its own protocols to collect whole blood in K2EDTA tubes. Collaborator samples were shipped for TCRbeta analysis as frozen whole blood, isolated PBMCs, or DNA extracted from either sample type. V drops 0 bases and J drops 0 bases, leaving 6 bases in between. For CDR1 and CDR2, the germline V gene lists MGHRA and YSYEKL. The CDR3, from cysteine to phenylalanine, totals 15 residues. The entry retains the CDR3 DNA only, 45 bases that are in frame from base 1. On this clone: Its antigen is still unknown. No much larger clone exists at a distance of one base, and base qualities are not known.

The sequence joins TRBV4-1 to TRBJ1-3; the D gene cannot be resolved reliably. The sequenced sample was peripheral blood. The sequence came from a woman aged 60 to 75 with active or convalescent COVID-19. The CDR3 protein: CASSQDLVSGNTIYF. DNA sequence: TGCGCCAGCAGCCAAGATTTAGTCTCTGGAAACACCATATATTTT.